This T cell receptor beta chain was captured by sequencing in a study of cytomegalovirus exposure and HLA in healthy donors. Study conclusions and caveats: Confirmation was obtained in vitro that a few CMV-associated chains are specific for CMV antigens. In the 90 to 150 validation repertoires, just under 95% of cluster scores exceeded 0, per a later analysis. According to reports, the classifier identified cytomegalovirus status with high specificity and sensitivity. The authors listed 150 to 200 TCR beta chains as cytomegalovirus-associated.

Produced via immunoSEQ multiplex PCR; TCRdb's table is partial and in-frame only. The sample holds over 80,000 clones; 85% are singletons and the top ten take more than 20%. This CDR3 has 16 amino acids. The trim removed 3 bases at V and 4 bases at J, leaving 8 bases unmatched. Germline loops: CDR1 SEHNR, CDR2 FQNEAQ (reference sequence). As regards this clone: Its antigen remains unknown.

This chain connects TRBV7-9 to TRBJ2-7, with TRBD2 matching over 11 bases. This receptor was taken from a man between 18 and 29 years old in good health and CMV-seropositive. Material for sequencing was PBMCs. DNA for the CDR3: TGTGCCAGCAGCTTTAGCGGGAGGGCCTCTATATACGAGCAGTACTTC. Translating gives CASSFSGRASIYEQYF.